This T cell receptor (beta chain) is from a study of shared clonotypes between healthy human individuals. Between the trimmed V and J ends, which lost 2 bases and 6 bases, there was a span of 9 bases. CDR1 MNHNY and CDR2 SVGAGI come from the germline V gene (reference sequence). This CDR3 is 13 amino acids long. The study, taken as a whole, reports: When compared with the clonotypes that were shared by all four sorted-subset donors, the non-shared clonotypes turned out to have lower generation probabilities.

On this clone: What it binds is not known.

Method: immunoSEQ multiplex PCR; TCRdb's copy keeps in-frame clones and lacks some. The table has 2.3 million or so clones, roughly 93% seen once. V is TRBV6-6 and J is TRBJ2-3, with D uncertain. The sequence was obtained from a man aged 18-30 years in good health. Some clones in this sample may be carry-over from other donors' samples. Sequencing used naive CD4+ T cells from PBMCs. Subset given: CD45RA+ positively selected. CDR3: CASSYHTVDTQYF. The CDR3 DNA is TGTGCCAGCAGTTACCACACCGTGGATACGCAGTATTTT.